This entry features one T cell receptor (beta chain) sequence. Trimming took 7 bases from V and 1 from J; bases not matched to a gene: 3. Per germline, CDR1 SQVTM and CDR2 ANQGSEA. The CDR3 runs 12 residues. In terms of age and location, participants ranged from roughly 18 to 90 years and lived in approximately 26 US areas. These data come from a study of blood T cell repertoires in COVID-19. Study context: The origin of the acute and convalescent COVID-19 samples was the United States, Italy and Spain. The analysed material was cDNA or gDNA that came from T cells, B-cell-depleted T cells, or PBMCs.

The assay was immunoSEQ multiplex PCR, and TCRdb's table has in-frame clones only and misses some. The data show about 370,000 clones, 80% to 90% seen once. The source of this sequence is a man between 18 and 29 years old who had recovered from COVID-19. Sequencing was performed on PBMCs or T cells enriched from blood (not recorded which). The rearrangement links TRBV29-1 to TRBJ1-2, with 7 positions matching TRBD1. CDR3 protein: CSATGINYGYTF. The CDR3 DNA sequence: TGCAGCGCGACAGGGATTAACTATGGCTACACCTTC. The full variable domain, in which reference TRBV29-1 and TRBJ1-2 provide the parts outside the CDR3, is SAVISQKPSRDICQRGTSLTIQCQVDSQVTMMFWYRQQPGQSLTLIATANQGSEATYESGFVIDKFPISRPNLTFSTLTVSNMSPEDSSIYLCSATGINYGYTFGSGTRLTVV.